This paragraph reports one T cell receptor (beta chain). These data originate in a study of blood T cell repertoires in COVID-19. Study summary: Nucleic acid was either cDNA or gDNA, and it came from T cells, B-cell-depleted T cells, or PBMCs.

Some clones are missing from TCRdb's copy, which holds only in-frame ones; the method was immunoSEQ multiplex PCR. Of roughly 200,000 clones in the sample, approximately 90% are singletons; the top ten hold approximately 1.1%. CDR1 and CDR2 from the germline V gene are SGHNT and YYREEE (reference sequence). The V segment lost 1 base and the J segment 9 bases; nucleotides outside the gene matches: 4. This CDR3 comprises 14 residues. Those who participated ranged in age from roughly 18 to 90 years and resided in about two dozen US areas. Cohorts were based on clinical histories the participants reported.

Sequenced material: PBMCs or T cells enriched from blood (not recorded which). The TCR was taken from a young man who had recovered from COVID-19. The chain couples TRBV5-4 to TRBJ1-6; 7 bases are a match to TRBD1. CDR3 sequence: CASSLQGVGSPLHF. CDR3 DNA: TGTGCCAGCAGCTTGCAGGGGGTAGGTTCACCCCTCCACTTT.